This T cell receptor beta chain was identified during a study of T-cell reconstitution after alpha-beta-depleted transplantation in children. Notes on the study in general: The authors attributed T-cell counts and diversity one year after transplant mostly to newly produced T cells.

V lost 1 base and J 12 bases, leaving 9 bases between the germline ends. CDR3 size: 11 residues. In this sample, this clonotype turned up many times. As yet, its antigen is unknown. Preparation of the TCRbeta library used unique molecular identifiers. TCRdb used MiXCR to reprocess the PCR reads, holding one entry per CDR3 protein. The sample records 70,000 or so distinct CDR3 sequences, about a tenth being singletons. This specimen was PBMCs, taken before TCRalphabeta/CD19-depleted stem cell transplant. The receptor comes from a boy younger than 18 with acute myeloid leukemia, due to receive a stem cell transplant. This chain uses TRBV12-3 or TRBV12-4 with TRBJ1-2; D gene uncertain. The CDR3 nucleotides are TGTGCCAGCAGTTTAGTACAAAAGGACACCTTC. It translates to CASSLVQKDTF.